This T cell receptor (beta chain) is from a study of blood T cells in healthy people across ages (dated by TCRdb to between 2015 and 2016). A note on the overall study: In model experiments, template switching captured roughly one uniquely barcoded TCR beta cDNA molecule for every two T cells. Age-related changes in TCR beta repertoire diversity were measured in the study by deep sequencing normalized with unique cDNA molecular identifiers. Four age groups were formed from the donors: young (average roughly 16 years), middle-aged (around 40), aged (around 62) and long-lived (82). To avoid experimental bias, donors of different ages were spread randomly across the sequencing lanes. The study analyzed two additional independent replicas of 1 million unique cDNA reads from the same blood draw for two donors, one aged 18 to 29 and one aged 80 or older. What the authors observed across the whole study: Because profiling used bulk unsorted PBMCs, naive and antigen-experienced compartments could not be compared conclusively. Estimates of total diversity based on one million sequenced T cells were regarded as lower bounds and as underestimates. Because donor CMV infection status was unknown, age-related changes in expanded clonotypes were potentially confounded. Compared with the aged group, more naive CD4+ T cells, fewer expanded clones and increased TCR diversity were shown by the long-lived group, suggesting age selection. As age increased, observed TCR beta diversity per million T cells dropped in a roughly linear way, and a significant reduction was already evident by age 40. A strong correlation was found between observed TCR beta diversity and the percentage of naive T cells measured by flow cytometry.

Looking up the germline V gene yields CDR1 SGHAT and CDR2 FQNNGV. Trimmed from V: 5 bases; trimmed from J: 4 bases; junction bases lacking a gene match: 12. From the cysteine up to the phenylalanine, the CDR3 has a length of 16 residues. Of the read, only the CDR3 DNA is kept; its 48 bases are in frame from base 1. Preparation of the library involved 5' RACE. Instrument used: Illumina HiSeq 2500. A second about 7 to 12 cycle PCR used a sample-barcoded 5' primer and a J-beta primer mix. Each TCR beta cDNA molecule received a unique molecular identifier from a template-switch 5' adaptor carrying 12 random nucleotides. Each sample yielded at least 2.5 million CDR3-containing paired-end reads. The Mint cDNA synthesis kit, primed by a TRBC-specific oligonucleotide, was used to synthesize first-strand cDNA from all RNA. After uracil-DNA glycosylase treatment, a first 18-cycle PCR used universal primers M1SS and BC2_uni_R on all cDNA. In the original analysis: For normalization, 1 million high-quality reads, each with a distinct molecular identifier, were randomly selected from each sample. Instead of being binned into consensus sequences, reads that shared molecular identifiers were thrown out. MiTCR, set to a Q25 quality threshold and the strictest error-elimination algorithm, was used for CDR3 identification, clonotype clustering and error correction. A nonparametric unseen species model with Euler transformation was used to estimate lower-bound total TCR beta diversity. TCRdb reprocessing: public reads trimmed at Q25 with fastp, clones called with MiXCR, in-frame beta chains kept. Identical CDR3 protein sequences are pooled into one entry, listed with their most common genes and DNA. The V and J calls and clone size are TCRdb's, not the authors'. For this sample there are about 670,000 distinct CDR3 sequences; approximately 40% appear just once. 25% to 35% of the sample comes from the top ten.

For this clonotype: There is no known antigen for this receptor. Base quality data are lacking; no much larger clone is found one base away.

Donors were 35 to 40 systemically healthy Caucasian individuals from Russia aged roughly 6 to 90 years. Each donor gave ten milliliters of peripheral blood, collected into EDTA-treated Vacutainer tubes. PBMCs were isolated by Ficoll-Paque density-gradient centrifugation, with at least 7 million obtained per sample. Total RNA, at least 6 micrograms per sample, was extracted from PBMCs with Trizol reagent. For every donor, an aliquot of PBMCs went through flow cytometry to measure the percentages of naive CD45RAhigh/CD27high T cells. The chain employs TRBV11-2 and TRBJ2-3; 7 central nucleotides agree with TRBD2. The sequence was collected from a man aged 80 or over in good health. The sample taken for sequencing was blood. CDR3 sequence: CASSPPGLVGSDTQYF. The DNA reads TGTGCCAGCAGCCCGCCCGGACTAGTAGGCTCAGATACGCAGTATTTT.